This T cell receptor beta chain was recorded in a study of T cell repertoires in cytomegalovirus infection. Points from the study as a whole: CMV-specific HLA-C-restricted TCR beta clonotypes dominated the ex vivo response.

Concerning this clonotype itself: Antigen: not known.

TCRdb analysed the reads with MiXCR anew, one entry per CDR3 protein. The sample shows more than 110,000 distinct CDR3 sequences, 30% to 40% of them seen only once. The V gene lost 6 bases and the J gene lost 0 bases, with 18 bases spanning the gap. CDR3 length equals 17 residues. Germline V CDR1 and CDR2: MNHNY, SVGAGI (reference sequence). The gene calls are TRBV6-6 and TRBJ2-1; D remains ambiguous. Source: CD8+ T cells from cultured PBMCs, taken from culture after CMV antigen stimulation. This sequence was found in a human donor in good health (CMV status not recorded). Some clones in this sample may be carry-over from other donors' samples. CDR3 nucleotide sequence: TGTGCCAGCAGCTTACACCGCCCCTCCAGCTCCTACAATGAGCAGTTCTTC. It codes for CASSLHRPSSSYNEQFF.